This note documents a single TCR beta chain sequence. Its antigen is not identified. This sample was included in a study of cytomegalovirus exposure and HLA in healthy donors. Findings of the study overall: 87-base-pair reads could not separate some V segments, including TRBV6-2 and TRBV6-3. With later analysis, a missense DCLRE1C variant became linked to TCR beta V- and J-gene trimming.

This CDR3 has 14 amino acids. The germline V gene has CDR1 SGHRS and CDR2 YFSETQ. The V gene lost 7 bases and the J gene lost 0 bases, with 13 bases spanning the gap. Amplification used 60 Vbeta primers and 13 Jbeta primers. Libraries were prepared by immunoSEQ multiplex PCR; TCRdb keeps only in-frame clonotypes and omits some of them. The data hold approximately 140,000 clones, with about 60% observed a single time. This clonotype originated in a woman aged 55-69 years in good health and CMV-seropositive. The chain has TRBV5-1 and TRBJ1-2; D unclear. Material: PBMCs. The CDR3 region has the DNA TGCGCCAGCGCCCGGGTAGAGGCTAACTATGGCTACACCTTC. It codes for CASARVEANYGYTF.